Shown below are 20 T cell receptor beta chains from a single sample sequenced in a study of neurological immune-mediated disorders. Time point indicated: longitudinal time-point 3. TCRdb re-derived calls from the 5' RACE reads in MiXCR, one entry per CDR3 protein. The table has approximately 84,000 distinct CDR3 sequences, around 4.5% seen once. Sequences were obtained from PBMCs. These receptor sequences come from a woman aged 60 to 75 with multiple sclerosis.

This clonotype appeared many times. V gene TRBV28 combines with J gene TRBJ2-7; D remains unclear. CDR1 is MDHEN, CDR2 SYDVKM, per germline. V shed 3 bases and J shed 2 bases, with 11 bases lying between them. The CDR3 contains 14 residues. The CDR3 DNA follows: TGTGCCAGCAGTTTCGGCGGTCAGCCCTACGAGCAGTACTTC. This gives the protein CASSFGGQPYEQYF.

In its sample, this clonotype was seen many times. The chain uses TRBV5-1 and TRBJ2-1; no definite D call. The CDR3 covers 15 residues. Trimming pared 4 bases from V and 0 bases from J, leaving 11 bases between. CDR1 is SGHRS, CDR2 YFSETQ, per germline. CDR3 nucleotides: TGCGCCAGCAGCACGATGGATAGCTCCTACAATGAGCAGTTCTTC. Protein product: CASSTMDSSYNEQFF.

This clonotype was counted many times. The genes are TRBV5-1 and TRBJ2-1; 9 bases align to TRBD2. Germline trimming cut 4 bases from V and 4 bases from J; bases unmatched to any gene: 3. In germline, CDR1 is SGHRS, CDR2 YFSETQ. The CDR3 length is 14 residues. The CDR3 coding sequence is TGCGCCAGCAGCCCTAGCGGGGAGTACAATGAGCAGTTCTTC. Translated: CASSPSGEYNEQFF.

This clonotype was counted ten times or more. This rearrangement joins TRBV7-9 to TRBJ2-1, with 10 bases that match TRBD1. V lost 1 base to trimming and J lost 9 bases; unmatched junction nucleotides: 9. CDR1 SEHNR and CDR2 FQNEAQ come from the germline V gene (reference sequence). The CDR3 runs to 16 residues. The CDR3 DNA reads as TGTGCCAGCAGCTTAGTCGGGACAGGGGCATGGAGTGAGCAGTTCTTC. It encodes CASSLVGTGAWSEQFF.

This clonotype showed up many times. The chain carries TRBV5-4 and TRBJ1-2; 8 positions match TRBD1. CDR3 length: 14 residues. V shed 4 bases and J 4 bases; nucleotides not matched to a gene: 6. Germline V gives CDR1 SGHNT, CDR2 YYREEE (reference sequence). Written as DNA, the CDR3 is TGTGCCAGCAGCAGTGGACAGGGAGTCTATGGCTACACCTTC. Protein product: CASSSGQGVYGYTF.

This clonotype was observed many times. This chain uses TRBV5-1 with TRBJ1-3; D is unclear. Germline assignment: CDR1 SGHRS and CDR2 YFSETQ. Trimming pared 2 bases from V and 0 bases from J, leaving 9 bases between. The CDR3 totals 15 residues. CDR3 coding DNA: TGCGCCAGCAGCTTTGGAGGGTCCTCTGGAAACACCATATATTTT. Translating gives CASSFGGSSGNTIYF.

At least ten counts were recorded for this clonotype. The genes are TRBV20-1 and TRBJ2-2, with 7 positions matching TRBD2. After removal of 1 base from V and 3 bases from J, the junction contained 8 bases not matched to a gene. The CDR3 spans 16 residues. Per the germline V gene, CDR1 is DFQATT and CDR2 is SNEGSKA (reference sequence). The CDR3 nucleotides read TGCAGTGCTAGAGCACCCCGGGGGGTAGACACCGGGGAGCTGTTTTTT. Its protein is CSARAPRGVDTGELFF.

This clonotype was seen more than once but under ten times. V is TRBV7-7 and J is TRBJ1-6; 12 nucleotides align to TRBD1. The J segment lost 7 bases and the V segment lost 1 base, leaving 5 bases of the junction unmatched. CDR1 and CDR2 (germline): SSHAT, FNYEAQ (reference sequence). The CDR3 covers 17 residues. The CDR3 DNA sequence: TGTGCCAGCAGCTTAGAACGGGACAGGGGGCCAAATTCACCCCTCCACTTT. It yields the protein CASSLERDRGPNSPLHF.

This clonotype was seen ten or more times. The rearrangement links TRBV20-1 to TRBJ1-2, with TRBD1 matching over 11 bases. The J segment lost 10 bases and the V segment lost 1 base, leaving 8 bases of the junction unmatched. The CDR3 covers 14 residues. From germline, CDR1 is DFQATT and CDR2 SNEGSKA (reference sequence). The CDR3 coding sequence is TGCAGTGCTAGAGGGGACAGGGGGAACGAGGACTACACCTTC. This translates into CSARGDRGNEDYTF.

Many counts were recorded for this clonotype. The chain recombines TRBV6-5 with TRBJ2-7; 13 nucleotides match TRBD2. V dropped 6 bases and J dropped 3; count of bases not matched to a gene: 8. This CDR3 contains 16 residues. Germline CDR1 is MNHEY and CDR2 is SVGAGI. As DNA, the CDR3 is TGTGCCAGCAGCTCCCGACTAGCGGGGGGCTTCTACGAGCAGTACTTC. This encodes CASSSRLAGGFYEQYF.

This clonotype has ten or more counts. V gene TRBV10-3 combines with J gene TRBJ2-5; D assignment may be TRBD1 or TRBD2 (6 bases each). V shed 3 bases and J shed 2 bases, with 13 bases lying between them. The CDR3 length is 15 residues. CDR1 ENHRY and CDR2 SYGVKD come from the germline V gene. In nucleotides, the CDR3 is TGTGCCATCAGTGAAAGTGGGGGGCAGCAAGAGACCCAGTACTTC. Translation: CAISESGGQQETQYF.

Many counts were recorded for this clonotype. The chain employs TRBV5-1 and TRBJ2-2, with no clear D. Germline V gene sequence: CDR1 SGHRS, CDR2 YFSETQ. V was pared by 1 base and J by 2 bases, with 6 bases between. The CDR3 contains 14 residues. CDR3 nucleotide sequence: TGCGCCAGCAGCTTGACAGTTAACACCGGGGAGCTGTTTTTT. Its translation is CASSLTVNTGELFF.

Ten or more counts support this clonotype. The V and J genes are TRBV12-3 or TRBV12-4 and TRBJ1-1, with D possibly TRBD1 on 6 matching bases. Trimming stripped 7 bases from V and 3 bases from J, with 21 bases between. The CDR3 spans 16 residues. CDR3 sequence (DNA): TGTGCCAGCACCCCTGGTTCCTTTAGGGGGGACACTGAAGCTTTCTTT. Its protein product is CASTPGSFRGDTEAFF.

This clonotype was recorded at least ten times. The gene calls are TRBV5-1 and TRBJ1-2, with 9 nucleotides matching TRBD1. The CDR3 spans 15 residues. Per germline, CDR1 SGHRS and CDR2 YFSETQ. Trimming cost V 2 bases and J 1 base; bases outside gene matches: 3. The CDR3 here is CASSLTGGLNYGYTF. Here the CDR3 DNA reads TGCGCCAGCAGCTTAACAGGGGGCCTTAACTATGGCTACACCTTC.

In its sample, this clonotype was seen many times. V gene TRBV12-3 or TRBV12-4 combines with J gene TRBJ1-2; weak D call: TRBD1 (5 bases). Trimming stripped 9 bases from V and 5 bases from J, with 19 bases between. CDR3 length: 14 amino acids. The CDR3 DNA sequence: TGTGCCAGTTCCTTTTCGGGACCCCATTATGGCTACACCTTC. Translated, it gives CASSFSGPHYGYTF.

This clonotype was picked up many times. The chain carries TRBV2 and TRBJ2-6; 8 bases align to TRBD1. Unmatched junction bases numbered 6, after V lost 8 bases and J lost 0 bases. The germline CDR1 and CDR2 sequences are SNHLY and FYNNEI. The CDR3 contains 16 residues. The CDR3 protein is CASGATGGSGANVLTF. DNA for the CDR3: TGTGCCAGCGGGGCCACAGGGGGCTCTGGGGCCAACGTCCTGACTTTC.

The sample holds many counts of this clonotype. CDR3 loop: CSASGRAVTGELFF. CDR3 DNA sequence: TGCAGTGCTAGTGGCAGGGCTGTCACCGGGGAGCTGTTTTTT. The chain uses TRBV20-1 and TRBJ2-2; possible D gene TRBD1, 5 bases. The CDR3 runs 14 residues. V lost 3 bases and J 4 bases, leaving 12 bases between the germline ends. Germline CDR1 reads DFQATT; CDR2 reads SNEGSKA (reference sequence).

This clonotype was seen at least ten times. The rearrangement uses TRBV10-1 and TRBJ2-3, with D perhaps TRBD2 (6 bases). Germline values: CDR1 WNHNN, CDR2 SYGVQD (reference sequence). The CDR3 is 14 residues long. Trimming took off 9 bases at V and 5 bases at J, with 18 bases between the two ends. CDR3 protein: CASGGTHWIDTQYF. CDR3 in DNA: TGCGCCAGTGGGGGGACTCACTGGATAGATACGCAGTATTTT.

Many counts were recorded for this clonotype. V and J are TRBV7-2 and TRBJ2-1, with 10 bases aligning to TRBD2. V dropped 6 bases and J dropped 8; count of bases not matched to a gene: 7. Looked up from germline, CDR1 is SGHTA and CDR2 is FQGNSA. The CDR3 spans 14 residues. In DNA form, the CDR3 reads TGTGCCAGCAGGAAACTAGCGGGGATAGATGAGCAGTTCTTC. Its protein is CASRKLAGIDEQFF. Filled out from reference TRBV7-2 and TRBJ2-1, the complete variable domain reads GAGVSQSPSNKVTEKGKDVELRCDPISGHTALYWYRQSLGQGLEFLIYFQGNSAPDKSGLPSDRFSAERTGGSVSTLTIQRTQQEDSAVYLCASRKLAGIDEQFFGPGTRLTVL.

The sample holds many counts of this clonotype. The chain's CDR3 is CSARGGSGRSSYNEQFF. CDR3 sequence (DNA): TGCAGTGCTAGGGGGGGGTCTGGCAGGAGCTCCTACAATGAGCAGTTCTTC. The rearrangement uses TRBV20-1 and TRBJ2-1, with 7 bases matching TRBD2. V was clipped by 3 bases and J by 0 bases; unmatched bases: 11. The CDR3 is 17 residues long. Germline V gives CDR1 DFQATT, CDR2 SNEGSKA (reference sequence).